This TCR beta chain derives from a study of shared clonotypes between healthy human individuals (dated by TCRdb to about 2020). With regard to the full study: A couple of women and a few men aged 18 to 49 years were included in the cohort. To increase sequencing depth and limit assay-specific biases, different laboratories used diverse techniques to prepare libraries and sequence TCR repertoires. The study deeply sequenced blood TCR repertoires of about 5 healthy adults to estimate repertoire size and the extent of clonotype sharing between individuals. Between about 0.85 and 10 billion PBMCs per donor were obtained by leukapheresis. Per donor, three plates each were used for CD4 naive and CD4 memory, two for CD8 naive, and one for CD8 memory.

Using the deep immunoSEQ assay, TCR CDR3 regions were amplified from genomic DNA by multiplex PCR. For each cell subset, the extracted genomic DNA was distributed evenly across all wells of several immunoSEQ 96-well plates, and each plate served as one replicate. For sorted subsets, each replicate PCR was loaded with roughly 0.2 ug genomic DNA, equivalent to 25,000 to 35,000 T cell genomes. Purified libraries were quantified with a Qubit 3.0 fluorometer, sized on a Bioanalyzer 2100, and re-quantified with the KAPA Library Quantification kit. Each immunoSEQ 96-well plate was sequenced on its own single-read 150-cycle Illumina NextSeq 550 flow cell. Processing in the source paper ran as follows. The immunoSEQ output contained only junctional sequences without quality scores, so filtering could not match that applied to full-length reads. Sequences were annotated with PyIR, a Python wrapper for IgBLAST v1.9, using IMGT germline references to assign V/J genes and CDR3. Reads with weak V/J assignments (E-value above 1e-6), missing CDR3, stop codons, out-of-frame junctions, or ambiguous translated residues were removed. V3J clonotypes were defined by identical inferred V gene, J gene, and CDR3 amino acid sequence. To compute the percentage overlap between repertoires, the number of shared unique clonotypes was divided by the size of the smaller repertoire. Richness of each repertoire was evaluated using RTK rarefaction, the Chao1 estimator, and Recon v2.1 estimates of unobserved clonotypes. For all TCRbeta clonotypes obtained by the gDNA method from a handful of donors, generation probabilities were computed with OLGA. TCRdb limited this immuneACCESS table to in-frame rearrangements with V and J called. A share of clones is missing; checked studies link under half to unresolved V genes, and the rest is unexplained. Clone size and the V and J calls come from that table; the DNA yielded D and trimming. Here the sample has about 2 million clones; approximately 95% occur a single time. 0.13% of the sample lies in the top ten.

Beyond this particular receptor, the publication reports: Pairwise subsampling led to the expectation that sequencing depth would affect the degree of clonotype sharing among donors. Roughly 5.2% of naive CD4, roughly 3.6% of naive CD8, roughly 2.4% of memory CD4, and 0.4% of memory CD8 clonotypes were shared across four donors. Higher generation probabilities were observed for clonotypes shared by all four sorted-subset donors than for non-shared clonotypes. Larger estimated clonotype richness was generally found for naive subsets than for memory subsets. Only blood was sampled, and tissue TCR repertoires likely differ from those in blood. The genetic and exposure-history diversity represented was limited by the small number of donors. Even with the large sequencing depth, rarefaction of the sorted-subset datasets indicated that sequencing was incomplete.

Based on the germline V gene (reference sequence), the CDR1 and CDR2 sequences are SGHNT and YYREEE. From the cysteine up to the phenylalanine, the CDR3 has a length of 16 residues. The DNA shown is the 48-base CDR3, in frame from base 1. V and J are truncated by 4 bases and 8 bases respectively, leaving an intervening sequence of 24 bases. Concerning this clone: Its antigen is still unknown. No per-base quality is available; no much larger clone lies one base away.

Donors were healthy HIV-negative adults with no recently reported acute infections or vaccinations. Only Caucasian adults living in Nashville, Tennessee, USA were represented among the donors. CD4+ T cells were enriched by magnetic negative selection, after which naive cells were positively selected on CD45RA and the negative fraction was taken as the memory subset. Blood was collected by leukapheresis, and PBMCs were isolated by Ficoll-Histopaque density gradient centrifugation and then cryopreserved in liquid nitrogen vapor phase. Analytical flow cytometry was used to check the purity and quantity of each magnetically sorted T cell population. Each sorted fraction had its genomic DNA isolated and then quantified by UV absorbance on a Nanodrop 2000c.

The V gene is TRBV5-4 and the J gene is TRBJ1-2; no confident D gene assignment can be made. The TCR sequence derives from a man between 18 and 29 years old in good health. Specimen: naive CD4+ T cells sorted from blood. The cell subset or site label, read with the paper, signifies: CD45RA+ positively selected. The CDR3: CASSPVDRRAGSGYTF. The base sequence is TGTGCCAGCAGCCCGGTGGACCGAAGGGCGGGATCGGGCTACACCTTC.